This T cell receptor beta chain was documented in a study of blood T cell repertoires in COVID-19. About the study: Sites across the United States, Italy and Spain contributed samples from acute and convalescent COVID-19.

In the original workflow: Counts of nucleated cells, estimated from reference gene primer amplification, were obtained. The table came from immunoSEQ multiplex PCR; TCRdb's copy has only in-frame clones and leaves some out. The D gene and trimming were derived from the DNA, and the V and J assignments and clone size from that table. The sample lists about 41,000 clones, 70% to 90% occurring once. J lost 7 bases, V lost 0 bases, and 6 bases had no gene match. This CDR3 has 16 amino acids. In germline, CDR1 is MRHNA, CDR2 SNTAGT. This clone rates as medium-sized. The sequence derives from a human donor in a cohort sampled during active COVID-19. V gene TRBV6-4 combines with J gene TRBJ2-1; 10 bases agree with TRBD2. Sample: peripheral blood. Here the CDR3 reads CASSDSVAGGGNEQFF. The DNA for the CDR3 is TGTGCCAGCAGTGACTCGGTAGCGGGAGGAGGAAATGAGCAGTTCTTC.